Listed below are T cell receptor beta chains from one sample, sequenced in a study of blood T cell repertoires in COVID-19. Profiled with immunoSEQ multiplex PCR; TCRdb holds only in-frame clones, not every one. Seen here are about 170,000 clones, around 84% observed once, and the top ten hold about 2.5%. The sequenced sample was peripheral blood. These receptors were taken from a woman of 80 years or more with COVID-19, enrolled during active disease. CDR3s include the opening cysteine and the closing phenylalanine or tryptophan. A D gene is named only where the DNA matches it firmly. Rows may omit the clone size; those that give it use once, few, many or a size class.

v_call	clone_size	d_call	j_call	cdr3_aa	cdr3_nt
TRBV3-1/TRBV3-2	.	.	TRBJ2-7	CASSHGGAKRYEQYF	TGTGCCAGCAGTCATGGGGGGGCGAAGCGGTACGAGCAGTACTTC
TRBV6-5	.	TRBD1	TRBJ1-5	CASRSTGASNQPQHF	TGTGCCAGCAGGTCCACAGGGGCTAGCAATCAGCCCCAGCATTTT
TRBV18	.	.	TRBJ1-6	CASSPVQGNNSPLHF	TGTGCCAGCTCACCGGTGCAGGGGAACAATTCACCCCTCCACTTT
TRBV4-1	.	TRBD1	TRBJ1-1	CASSRIGRGGDVYTEAFF	TGCGCCAGCAGCCGAATCGGGCGAGGGGGCGATGTGTACACTGAAGCTTTCTTT
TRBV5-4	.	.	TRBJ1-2	CASSSPGGVYGYTF	TGTGCCAGCAGCAGTCCCGGCGGGGTCTATGGCTACACCTTC
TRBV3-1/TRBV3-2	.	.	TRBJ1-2	CASSPRTPPNYGYTF	TGTGCCAGCAGCCCGCGGACACCTCCTAACTATGGCTACACCTTC
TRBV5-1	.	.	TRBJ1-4	CASSLALQGDEKLFF	TGCGCCAGCAGCTTGGCTCTACAGGGAGATGAAAAACTGTTTTTT
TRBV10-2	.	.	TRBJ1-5	CASSESRGGQPQHF	TGCGCCAGCAGTGAGTCGAGGGGGGGTCAGCCCCAGCATTTT
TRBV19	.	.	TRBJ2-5	CASSILEGNQETQYF	TGTGCCAGTAGTATTTTAGAGGGTAACCAAGAGACCCAGTACTTC
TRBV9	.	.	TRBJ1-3	CASSASTGSYSGNTIYF	TGTGCCAGCAGCGCATCGACAGGCTCCTACTCTGGAAACACCATATATTTT
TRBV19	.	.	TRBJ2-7	CASSPQGSLSSYEQYF	TGTGCCAGTAGTCCCCAGGGCAGCTTGAGCTCCTACGAGCAGTACTTC
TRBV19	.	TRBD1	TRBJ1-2	CASSFNDRDYGYTF	TGTGCCAGTAGTTTCAACGACAGGGACTATGGCTACACCTTC
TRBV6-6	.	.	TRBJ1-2	CASRPTSLMNYGYTF	TGTGCCAGCAGACCCACAAGTTTAATGAACTATGGCTACACCTTC
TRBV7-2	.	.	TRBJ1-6	CASSLASVSGINSPLHF	TGTGCCAGCAGCTTAGCGTCGGTGTCAGGGATTAATTCACCCCTCCACTTT
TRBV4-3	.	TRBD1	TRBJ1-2	CASSQGVTGGLGYTF	TGCGCCAGCAGCCAAGGGGTCACAGGGGGCCTTGGCTACACCTTC
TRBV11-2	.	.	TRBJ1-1	CASSLGQANTEAFF	TGTGCCAGCAGCTTAGGGCAGGCGAACACTGAAGCTTTCTTT
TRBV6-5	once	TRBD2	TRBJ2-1	CASSRSGSAYNEQFF	TGTGCCAGCAGCCGGAGCGGGAGTGCCTACAATGAGCAGTTCTTC
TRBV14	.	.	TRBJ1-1	CASSQAGQHHEAFF	TGTGCCAGCAGCCAAGCAGGACAGCACCATGAAGCTTTCTTT
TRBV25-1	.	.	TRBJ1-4	CASSLGGERNEKLFF	TGTGCCAGCTCCTTAGGGGGGGAAAGAAACGAAAAACTGTTTTTT
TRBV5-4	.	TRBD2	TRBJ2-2	CASSSGTSDTGELFF	TGTGCCAGCAGCTCCGGGACTAGCGACACCGGGGAGCTGTTTTTT
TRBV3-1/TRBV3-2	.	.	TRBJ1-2	CASRQGSLLGGYTF	TGTGCCAGCAGACAGGGCTCCCTCCTAGGTGGCTACACCTTC
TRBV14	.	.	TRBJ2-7	CASSYAQGYEQYF	TGTGCCAGCAGTTACGCACAGGGCTACGAGCAGTACTTC
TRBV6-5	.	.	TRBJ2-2	CASSYSGTFNTGELFF	TGTGCCAGCAGTTACTCCGGGACATTCAACACCGGGGAGCTGTTTTTT
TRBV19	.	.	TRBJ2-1	CASSKLVYNEQFF	TGTGCCAGTAGTAAACTAGTTTACAATGAGCAGTTCTTC
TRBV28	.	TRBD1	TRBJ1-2	CASTQGQGNYGYTF	TGTGCCAGCACCCAAGGACAGGGCAACTATGGCTACACCTTC
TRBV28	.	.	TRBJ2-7	CASSARQLHSYEQYF	TGTGCCAGCAGCGCTAGACAGCTCCACTCCTACGAGCAGTACTTC
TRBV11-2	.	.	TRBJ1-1	CASSLARNSNTEAFF	TGTGCCAGCAGCTTGGCCAGAAATTCGAACACTGAAGCTTTCTTT
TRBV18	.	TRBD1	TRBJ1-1	CASSPDRVTEAFF	TGTGCCAGCTCACCTGACAGGGTGACTGAAGCTTTCTTT
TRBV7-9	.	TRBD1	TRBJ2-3	CASSSGPVTGRTDTQYF	TGTGCCAGCAGCTCAGGACCCGTGACAGGGCGCACAGATACGCAGTATTTT
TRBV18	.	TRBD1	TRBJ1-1	CASSPSGQMNTEAFF	TGTGCCAGCTCACCATCGGGACAGATGAACACTGAAGCTTTCTTT
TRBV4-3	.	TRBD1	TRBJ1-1	CASSYNTGVGTEAFF	TGCGCCAGCAGCTACAATACAGGGGTCGGAACTGAAGCTTTCTTT
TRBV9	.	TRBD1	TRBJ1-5	CASSVEGTVRGQPQHF	TGTGCCAGCAGCGTAGAAGGGACAGTAAGGGGGCAGCCCCAGCATTTT